Sequencing of this T cell receptor beta chain was carried out in a study of cytomegalovirus exposure and HLA in healthy donors (dated by TCRdb to the late 2010s). Describing the broader study: According to an earlier analysis of around 600 of the donors, some 170 million T cells yielded 120 million or so unique TCR beta sequences and 276 Gb of sequence data. Roughly 300 gigabases of sequencing data and roughly 80 million unique TCR sequences made up an early release that covered fewer than 650 HLA-typed donors. Of the roughly 400 genotyped donors, over 65% fell in the genetic ancestry cluster associated with self-reported Caucasian donors. The study aimed to test whether cataloging public T cell receptors could reveal signatures of past pathogen exposure. The T cell repertoires of some 700 subjects were profiled by immunosequencing and related to cytomegalovirus serostatus. A separate validation cohort of more than 100 different subjects was used in addition to the 666-subject first cohort. The study combined high-throughput TCR immunosequencing, statistical association of individual TCRs with disease status, and machine learning to predict cytomegalovirus infection status. A later analysis re-analyzed previously published TCR beta repertoires from roughly 630 donors and added high-resolution HLA genotyping to study TCR occurrence patterns. The later analysis used no new phenotypic data to find candidate immune exposures, relying instead on TCR beta sequences and their occurrence across donors. An earlier analysis of roughly 600 of the donors used high-throughput TCR beta sequencing to judge whether each TCR beta V gene segment behaved as functional or pseudogenic. Alongside the repertoire data, information on donor age, sex, ethnicity and CMV serostatus was compiled. Genome-wide SNP genotypes for about three fifths of the roughly 700 donors were used in a later genetic analysis, which treated that subset as a discovery cohort. Every repertoire in the discovery cohort had been generated on one and the same sequencing platform. HLA typing included class I and class II loci at four-digit resolution. The number of typed donors differed by locus: 629-630 for A, B, C, DRB1 and DQB1; 522 for DQA1; around 580 for DPA1; and approximately 450 for DPB1. Because of strong linkage in the cohort, roughly five DR-DQ haplotypes were treated as single units for association and clustering. Among 300 to 500 genotyped donors of the cohort, an average of around 220,000 unique TCR beta nucleotide sequences was sequenced per donor, of which roughly 17% were non-productive. Study-wide findings and limitations: An association between a missense DCLRE1C variant and V-gene and J-gene trimming of TCR beta chains was found in a later genetic analysis and replicated in an independent cohort. In a later analysis, TCR association rates were found to vary across HLA loci, with the most associated TCRs seen for DRB1 alleles and the fewest for HLA-C alleles. According to a later analysis, parvovirus B19, influenza, CMV and Epstein-Barr virus appeared linked to several top co-occurrence clusters. A later genetic analysis reported fewer N-insertions in productive TCRs among donors in an Asian-associated ancestry cluster than the approximately 670-donor mean. In an earlier analysis of about 600 of the donors, most TCR beta V segments appeared in productive rearrangements about 87% or about 30% of the time, broadly matching IMGT annotations. Some IMGT-functional V segments, including TRBV6-2 and TRBV6-3, could not be told apart with the 87-base-pair reads, so those segments were excluded. In a later analysis, most CMV-associated TCR beta chains were found to appear HLA-restricted, with HLA associations seemingly driven largely by CMV exposure. Assigning TCR associations to individual alleles was difficult when HLA alleles, especially DR and DQ, strongly co-occurred. According to the authors, the approach could potentially be generalized to other disease states and immunological phenotypes. The sequencing pipeline was judged likely to have produced a cluster of highly shared sequence variants as a technical artifact. While some public TCRs were present in many individuals, most TCR sequences turned up only very rarely across donors. Because HLA typing was unavailable for some donors at each locus, only the typed subset was used in association tests. This cohort had only TCR beta chains sequenced, and the lack of alpha or paired-chain data limited which features could be detected. A further reported finding was that TCR beta sequences accurately predicted the HLA-A and HLA-B alleles for most subjects in the first cohort. Compared with equally common non-associated chains, HLA-associated TCR beta chains in a later analysis were more clonally expanded and had lower generation probabilities. Because counts were too low, some 16 rarely observed V segments, including chromosome 9 orphons, were excluded from the earlier analysis of under 650 of the donors. CMV serostatus was the only immune exposure information available for the cohort. Correlated functional status among segregating V segments might reflect linkage disequilibrium, but an unknown experimental factor could not be ruled out. In a later analysis, 16,951 TCR beta sequences were associated with specific HLA alleles at a false discovery rate of 0.05. Presence/absence analyses assumed roughly uniform sequencing depth across donors, an assumption that may not hold. Cytomegalovirus status was reported to be diagnosed by the classifier with high specificity and sensitivity in both the original and validation cohorts. In vitro tests confirmed that three of the cytomegalovirus-associated TCR beta chains recognize cytomegalovirus antigens. The study listed approximately 150 TCR beta chains as associated with cytomegalovirus.

The cohort was made up of 666 healthy bone marrow donors. Cohort members were all nominally healthy when sampled, although unrecorded immune exposures were likely present. The donor tested CMV seronegative and was one of the 352 seronegative cohort members. Every donor gave a peripheral blood sample, and the peripheral blood mononuclear cells from that sample were used for TCR beta sequencing. The Qiagen DNeasy Blood Extraction Kit was used to extract genomic DNA from the blood cell samples. Libraries were made using the immunoSEQ multiplex PCR assay. A mixture of 60 forward primers for TCR Vbeta segments and 13 reverse primers for TCR Jbeta segments was used in the multiplex PCR. The CDR3 region of rearranged TCR beta genes was amplified from genomic DNA with a multiplex PCR assay. The amplified TCR beta libraries were sequenced on the Illumina HiSeq System as 87-base-pair reads. In the paper's pipeline: A later analysis counted about 76 million unique TCR beta chains across the 650 to 800 repertoires, and roughly 10 million of these chains were shared by at least two donors. A nearest-neighbor algorithm error-corrected the raw reads and collapsed the reads into unique sequences, merging closely related sequences to remove PCR and sequencing errors. V, D and J gene segments were assigned by aligning CDR3 sequences to IMGT reference sequences. For a sequence to be retained, a match of at least six nucleotides was required to both a V gene segment and a J gene segment. A rearrangement was called productive if the CDR3 had no stop codons and remained in frame with V and J, and every other rearrangement was called non-productive. CDR3 was defined according to IMGT convention as the region running from the second conserved V-encoded cysteine to the conserved J-encoded phenylalanine. The earlier analysis of approximately 500 of the donors excluded sequences that lacked an unambiguous match to a single V gene segment. In an earlier analysis of 587 of the donors, V segments were called functional above 56.7% productive rearrangements and were called segregating when the between-donor standard deviation exceeded 5%. To diagnose cytomegalovirus status from the catalog of TCR beta chain sequences, a statistical classification framework was built. V and J gene assignment, in a later analysis, came from comparing TCR nucleotide sequences with IMGT/GENE-DB human TR gene sequences. Using the TCRdist pipeline, a later analysis assigned CDR3 sequences along with most-parsimonious VDJ recombination scenarios. A later analysis defined each TCR beta chain by its CDR3 amino acid sequence plus V-gene family, and excluded reads lacking a unique V-gene family. In a later analysis, 450 to 600 highly shared, low-generation-probability nucleotide sequences were removed to address suspected cross-contamination and a sequencing artifact. A later analysis calculated a clonal expansion index for each public chain from normalized within-repertoire ranks of inferred template counts. Generation probabilities in a later analysis came from a VDJ recombination model fitted to out-of-frame rearrangements, and those results were checked against IGoR. A later analysis scored TCR-TCR, TCR-HLA and TCR-CMV co-occurrence with hypergeometric tests, applying a repertoire-size bias correction to TCR pairs. To estimate false discovery rates, a later analysis permuted the HLA or CMV assignments 20 times. In a later analysis, co-occurring TCRs were grouped using DBSCAN, and TCRdist sequence similarity was added for clustering within HLA-allele-positive subsets. Co-occurrence clustering excluded repertoires with fewer than 30,000 or more than 120,000 public chains, plus five with anomalous nucleotide sharing. In its TCRdb copy, this immuneACCESS table keeps in-frame sequences only and misses some clones. Where compared with another copy, unresolved V genes explain less than half of these, and the others have no known cause. The V and J calls and clone size come from that table; D and trimming were worked out from the DNA. This sample holds 100,000 to 150,000 clones; 70% to 90% were observed only once. The ten most abundant clones make up 1.5% to 2% of the sample.

Turning to this clone: Which antigen it targets is not known. It has no much larger one-base neighbor in the sample; base qualities were not kept.

The CDR3 numbers 15 residues from cysteine through phenylalanine. Just CDR3 DNA is preserved here, 45 bases in frame from base 1. Germline trimming amounts to 3 bases on V and 7 bases on J, with 8 as the count of junction bases outside the gene matches. Via the germline V gene, CDR1 is KGHSH and CDR2 LQKENI. This chain joins TRBV18 to TRBJ2-2; a stretch of 7 junction bases matches TRBD2. This TCR was recovered from a boy between 5 and 17 years old in good health and CMV-seronegative. Sequencing input: PBMCs. The DNA reads as follows: TGTGCCAGCTCACCCTCGACTAGCCGGAGCGGGGAGCTGTTTTTT. This gives the protein CASSPSTSRSGELFF. Reference TRBV18 and TRBJ2-2 proteins supply the regions before and after the CDR3; the full variable domain is: NAGVMQNPRHLVRRRGQEARLRCSPMKGHSHVYWYRQLPEEGLKFMVYLQKENIIDESGMPKERFSAEFPKEGPSILRIQQVVRGDSAAYFCASSPSTSRSGELFFGEGSRLTVL.